Listed here are 15 T cell receptor beta chains from one sample, sequenced in a study of cytomegalovirus exposure and HLA in healthy donors. The PCR made use of 60 Vbeta and 13 Jbeta primers. Clones were sequenced by immunoSEQ multiplex PCR, and TCRdb holds only the in-frame ones, with some missing. The profile covers 200,000 or so clones, with over 65% appearing a single time and about 0.63% taken by the ten largest. Sequenced: PBMCs. The receptor source for this set is a young man in good health and CMV-seronegative.

J is TRBJ2-1 and V is TRBV19, with TRBD2 matching 12 bases. The germline CDR1 and CDR2 sequences are LNHDA and SQIVND (reference sequence). V lost 6 bases to trimming and J lost 0 bases; unmatched junction nucleotides: 12. The CDR3 has 19 amino acids. The CDR3 DNA sequence: TGTGCCAGTAGCACCCGGGGACTAGCGGGCTACTTCTCCTACAATGAGCAGTTCTTC. Protein sequence: CASSTRGLAGYFSYNEQFF.

This clone was found once. The V and J genes are TRBV6-6 and TRBJ2-1, with D uncertain. The length of the CDR3 is 12 residues. Trimming stripped 2 bases from V and 5 bases from J, with 4 bases between. Per the germline V gene, CDR1 is MNHNY and CDR2 is SVGAGI (reference sequence). The CDR3 spells CASSYINNEQFF. Here the CDR3 DNA reads TGTGCCAGCAGTTACATCAACAATGAGCAGTTCTTC.

The V and J genes are TRBV2 and TRBJ2-1, with D possibly matching TRBD1 (5 bases). The CDR3 runs to 15 residues. Between the trimmed V and J ends, which lost 7 bases and 0 bases, there was a span of 13 bases. Per the germline V gene, CDR1 is SNHLY and CDR2 is FYNNEI. The CDR3, as DNA: TGTGCCAGCAAGAGACAGCGAAGCTCCTACAATGAGCAGTTCTTC. It yields the protein CASKRQRSSYNEQFF. The full variable domain, completed using reference TRBV2 and TRBJ2-1, is EPEVTQTPSHQVTQMGQEVILRCVPISNHLYFYWYRQILGQKVEFLVSFYNNEISEKSEIFDDQFSVERPDGSNFTLKIRSTKLEDSAMYFCASKRQRSSYNEQFFGPGTRLTVL.

The chain uses TRBV23-1 and TRBJ1-4; D may be TRBD1 (5 bases). TRBV23-1 is sorted into the ORF group, with uncertain function. The V end lost 11 bases, the J end lost 6 bases, and 16 bases lay between the germline ends. The CDR3 spans 13 residues. The CDR3 DNA is TGCGCCCACCCACGGGGGTCCGATGAAAAACTGTTTTTT. It codes for CAHPRGSDEKLFF.

The V and J genes are TRBV27 and TRBJ2-7; D ambiguous. CDR1 MNHEY and CDR2 SMNVEV come from the germline V gene (reference sequence). The V gene lost 3 bases and the J gene lost 4 bases, with 4 bases spanning the gap. The CDR3 runs 11 residues. CDR3 residues: CASSFLYEQYF. The CDR3 DNA is TGTGCCAGCAGTTTCCTTTACGAGCAGTACTTC.

The CDR3 DNA reads as TGTGCCACCCCGCAACTACAGGGTGTGGGAGCTGAAGCTTTCTTT. It yields the protein CATPQLQGVGAEAFF. The J gene is TRBJ1-1, the V gene TRBV6-1; weak D call: TRBD1 (6 bases). Germline CDR1 reads MNHNS; CDR2 reads SASEGT. V lost 10 bases to trimming and J lost 6 bases, with 24 bases between them. The CDR3 has 15 amino acids.

The chain couples TRBV4-1 to TRBJ1-4; D is perhaps TRBD1 (5 bases). The V end lost 0 bases, the J end lost 2 bases, and 13 bases lay between the germline ends. Germline assignment: CDR1 MGHRA and CDR2 YSYEKL. There are 17 residues in the CDR3. CDR3 bases: TGCGCCAGCAGCCAAGATCGGGGGGGGTTGACTAATGAAAAACTGTTTTTT. Translation gives CASSQDRGGLTNEKLFF.

This sequence joins TRBV27 and TRBJ1-2; 7 positions agree with TRBD1. Looked up from germline, CDR1 is MNHEY and CDR2 is SMNVEV (reference sequence). V gave up 5 bases and J gave up 2 bases; unmatched junction bases: 8. This CDR3 is 15 amino acids long. CDR3 loop: CASSREGAINYGYTF. CDR3 in DNA: TGTGCCAGCAGTCGTGAGGGGGCCATAAACTATGGCTACACCTTC.

The chain combines TRBV5-1 with TRBJ2-3; TRBD2 matches at 7 bases. Trimming at V came to 4 bases and at J to 3 bases, leaving 8 bases not matched to a gene. Looked up from germline, CDR1 is SGHRS and CDR2 is YFSETQ. This CDR3 is built from 15 residues. The DNA of the CDR3 is TGCGCCAGCAGCCTAGGGAGGGCCTGGACAGATACGCAGTATTTT. Encoded protein: CASSLGRAWTDTQYF.

This chain joins TRBV28 and TRBJ1-5; 7 positions match TRBD1. Germline V gene data show CDR1 as MDHEN and CDR2 as SYDVKM. This CDR3 region has 16 residues. V dropped 1 base and J dropped 1; count of bases not matched to a gene: 4. The CDR3 nucleotides read TGTGCCAGCAGTTTATATGGGACAGACAGCAATCAGCCCCAGCATTTT. Protein sequence: CASSLYGTDSNQPQHF. The complete variable domain, with remaining parts taken from reference TRBV28 and TRBJ1-5, reads DVKVTQSSRYLVKRTGEKVFLECVQDMDHENMFWYRQDPGLGLRLIYFSYDVKMKEKGDIPEGYSVSREKKERFSLILESASTNQTSMYLCASSLYGTDSNQPQHFGDGTRLSIL.

This sequence joins TRBV29-1 and TRBJ1-1; D gene uncertain. The CDR3 totals 13 residues. Germline V gene sequence: CDR1 SQVTM, CDR2 ANQGSEA. V was trimmed by 6 bases and J by 0 bases, leaving 11 bases between them. CDR3 coding DNA: TGCAGCGTAGAGACACCCTTGAACACTGAAGCTTTCTTT. It yields the protein CSVETPLNTEAFF.

This chain joins TRBV5-6 and TRBJ2-5; 15 bases line up with TRBD2. The ends lost 4 bases at V and 3 bases at J; junction bases unmatched: 10. Germline V lookup: CDR1 SGHDT, CDR2 YYEEEE. The CDR3 contains 18 residues. CDR3 bases: TGTGCCAGCAGCCCGGGACTAGCGGGAGGTAGAAGAGAAGAGACCCAGTACTTC. Its translation is CASSPGLAGGRREETQYF.

The rearrangement links TRBV2 to TRBJ2-7; 13 bases fit TRBD2. After removal of 8 bases from V and 2 bases from J, the junction contained 6 bases not matched to a gene. Germline CDR1 is SNHLY and CDR2 is FYNNEI. CDR3 length: 15 amino acids. CDR3 sequence: CASREGLAGPYEQYF. DNA of the CDR3: TGTGCCAGCCGGGAGGGACTAGCGGGACCCTACGAGCAGTACTTC. Variable domain in full (rest from reference TRBV2 and TRBJ2-7): EPEVTQTPSHQVTQMGQEVILRCVPISNHLYFYWYRQILGQKVEFLVSFYNNEISEKSEIFDDQFSVERPDGSNFTLKIRSTKLEDSAMYFCASREGLAGPYEQYFGPGTRLTVT.

This sequence joins TRBV7-9 and TRBJ2-3, with a tentative D call TRBD2 (6 bases). CDR3 size: 15 residues. Germline assignment: CDR1 SEHNR and CDR2 FQNEAQ (reference sequence). V lost 3 bases to trimming and J lost 0 bases, with 10 bases between them. The CDR3 nucleotides read TGTGCCAGCAGCTTTAATGGAGGGAGCACAGATACGCAGTATTTT. Amino acid sequence: CASSFNGGSTDTQYF. The whole variable domain, filled in from reference TRBV7-9 and TRBJ2-3, reads DTGVSQNPRHKITKRGQNVTFRCDPISEHNRLYWYRQTLGQGPEFLTYFQNEAQLEKSRLLSDRFSAERPKGSFSTLEIQRTEQGDSAMYLCASSFNGGSTDTQYFGPGTRLTVL.

The chain joins TRBV28 to TRBJ1-1; perhaps TRBD1 as D (6 bases). Per germline, CDR1 MDHEN and CDR2 SYDVKM. The CDR3 spans 14 residues. V gave up 11 bases and J gave up 5 bases, with 21 bases separating them. CDR3 loop: CAGGAGGENTEAFF. The CDR3 nucleotides are TGTGCCGGGGGGGCAGGCGGGGAGAATACTGAAGCTTTCTTT.